A selection of T cell receptor beta chains follows, all from one sample in a study of Ad26.COV2.S vaccination and SARS-CoV-2 variants. Profiled with immunoSEQ multiplex PCR; TCRdb holds only in-frame clones, not every one. The repertoire holds about 460,000 clones, approximately 90% seen once, with approximately 1.7% in the top ten. The sequencing here drew on peripheral blood, taken in a trial of Ad26.COV2.S vaccine versus placebo. These receptors originate from a person aged 18 to 59 who received the Ad26.COV2.S COVID-19 vaccine or a placebo. CDR3s include the opening cysteine and the closing phenylalanine or tryptophan. The D gene is left open where the match is weak. Where a row states a size, it is once, few, many or the class of an expanded clone; other rows omit it.

>.|.|TRBV6-2/TRBV6-3|TRBJ1-2
CASSSRGSGSYGYTF
TGTGCCAGCAGTAGCAGGGGCAGCGGCAGCTATGGCTACACCTTC
>.|few|TRBV7-3|TRBJ2-2
CASSLKLTGELFF
TGTGCCAGCAGCTTAAAACTAACCGGGGAGCTGTTTTTT
>.|.|TRBV5-8|TRBJ1-5
CASTSAGLNQPQHF
TGTGCCAGCACCTCGGCAGGTCTGAATCAGCCCCAGCATTTT
>.|.|TRBV7-3|TRBJ2-1
CASSLQGGNEQFF
TGTGCCAGCAGCTTGCAGGGGGGCAATGAGCAGTTCTTC
>.|.|TRBV7-9|TRBJ2-2
CASKQGNTGELFF
TGTGCCAGCAAACAAGGGAACACCGGGGAGCTGTTTTTT
>TRBD1|.|TRBV15|TRBJ2-3
CATSYRDRDTDTQYF
TGTGCCACCAGTTACCGGGACAGGGACACAGATACGCAGTATTTT
>TRBD1|.|TRBV19|TRBJ1-5
CASSLTGQGTVQPQHF
TGTGCCAGTAGCCTGACGGGACAGGGGACGGTGCAGCCCCAGCATTTT
>.|.|TRBV5-5|TRBJ2-7
CASGQFRGTSEQYF
TGTGCCAGCGGCCAGTTTCGTGGGACCAGCGAGCAGTACTTC
>TRBD2|once|TRBV30|TRBJ2-3
CAWGRGAGDRFTDTQYF
TGTGCCTGGGGGAGAGGAGCGGGAGACCGATTCACAGATACGCAGTATTTT
>.|.|TRBV15|TRBJ1-1
CATTSGGGTEAFF
TGTGCCACCACCTCGGGGGGGGGCACTGAAGCTTTCTTT
>.|.|TRBV2|TRBJ2-6
CASSAGTGANVLTF
TGTGCCAGCAGTGCAGGGACCGGGGCCAACGTCCTGACTTTC
>.|.|TRBV3-1/TRBV3-2|TRBJ1-6
CASSQGIQGTLSPLHF
TGTGCCAGCAGCCAAGGGATTCAGGGTACTCTTTCACCCCTCCACTTT
>TRBD1|.|TRBV7-9|TRBJ2-5
CASSLIQGGETQYF
TGTGCCAGCAGCTTAATACAGGGGGGAGAGACCCAGTACTTC
>.|.|TRBV27|TRBJ2-1
CASSPASPYNEQFF
TGTGCCAGCTCCCCGGCGAGTCCCTACAATGAGCAGTTCTTC
>TRBD2|.|TRBV5-8|TRBJ2-1
CASSSGTSGNNEQFF
TGTGCCAGCAGCTCGGGGACTAGCGGGAATAATGAGCAGTTCTTC
>.|.|TRBV3-1/TRBV3-2|TRBJ2-1
CASSSPGTFSSYNEQFF
TGTGCCAGCAGCTCCCCCGGGACCTTTAGCTCCTACAATGAGCAGTTCTTC
>.|.|TRBV7-9|TRBJ1-2
CASSLEFGTLMYGYTF
TGTGCCAGCAGCTTAGAGTTCGGGACGCTAATGTATGGCTACACCTTC
>.|once|TRBV27|TRBJ1-6
CASSWSPQVNSPLHF
TGTGCCAGCAGTTGGTCCCCACAGGTTAATTCACCCCTCCACTTT
>TRBD1|.|TRBV15|TRBJ2-3
CATSPGTGALLPSTDTQYF
TGTGCCACCAGCCCCGGGACAGGAGCCCTCCTCCCTAGCACAGATACGCAGTATTTT
>.|.|TRBV3-1/TRBV3-2|TRBJ1-1
CASSHFGSLNTEAFF
TGTGCCAGCAGCCATTTCGGCAGCTTGAACACTGAAGCTTTCTTT